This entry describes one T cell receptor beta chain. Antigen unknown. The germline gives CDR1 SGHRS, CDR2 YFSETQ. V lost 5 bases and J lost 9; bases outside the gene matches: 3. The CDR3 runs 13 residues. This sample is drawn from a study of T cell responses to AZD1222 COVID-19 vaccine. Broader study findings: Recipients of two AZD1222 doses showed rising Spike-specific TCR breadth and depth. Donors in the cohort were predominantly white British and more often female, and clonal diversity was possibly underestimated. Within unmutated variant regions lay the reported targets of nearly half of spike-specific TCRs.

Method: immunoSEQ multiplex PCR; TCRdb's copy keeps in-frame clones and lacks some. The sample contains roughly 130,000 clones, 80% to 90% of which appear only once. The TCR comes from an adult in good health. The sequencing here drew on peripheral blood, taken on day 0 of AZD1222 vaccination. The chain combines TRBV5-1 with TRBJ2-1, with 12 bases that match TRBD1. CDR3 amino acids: CASSGTGGFEQFF. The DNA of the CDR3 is TGCGCCAGCAGTGGGACAGGGGGCTTTGAGCAGTTCTTC. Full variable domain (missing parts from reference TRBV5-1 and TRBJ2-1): KAGVTQTPRYLIKTRGQQVTLSCSPISGHRSVSWYQQTPGQGLQFLFEYFSETQRNKGNFPGRFSGRQFSNSRSEMNVSTLELGDSALYLCASSGTGGFEQFFGPGTRLTVL.